Detailed here is one T cell receptor beta chain. Its antigen is unidentified. The assay was immunoSEQ multiplex PCR, and TCRdb's table has in-frame clones only and misses some. This table has roughly 100,000 clones, roughly 80% appearing once. The CDR3 is made up of 14 amino acids. V was shortened by 2 bases and J by 9 bases, with 11 bases between the two germline ends. CDR1 is MNHNS, CDR2 SASEGT, per germline. Time point meaning: peripheral blood 6 weeks after treatment start. This record belongs to a study of PD-L1 blockade in urothelial cancer. General study results and limits: Clones that were tumor-associated expanded more in the blood of durable-benefit patients at 3 weeks.

This sequence was found in a man aged 70 or older with urothelial cancer. The V gene is TRBV6-1, the J gene TRBJ1-6; TRBD1 might be the D (5 bases). This material consisted of PBMCs, taken around atezolizumab (anti-PD-L1) treatment. The CDR3 DNA reads TGTGCCAGCAGTGAATCGGGGGGGAGTTCACCCCTCCACTTT. It codes for CASSESGGSSPLHF.